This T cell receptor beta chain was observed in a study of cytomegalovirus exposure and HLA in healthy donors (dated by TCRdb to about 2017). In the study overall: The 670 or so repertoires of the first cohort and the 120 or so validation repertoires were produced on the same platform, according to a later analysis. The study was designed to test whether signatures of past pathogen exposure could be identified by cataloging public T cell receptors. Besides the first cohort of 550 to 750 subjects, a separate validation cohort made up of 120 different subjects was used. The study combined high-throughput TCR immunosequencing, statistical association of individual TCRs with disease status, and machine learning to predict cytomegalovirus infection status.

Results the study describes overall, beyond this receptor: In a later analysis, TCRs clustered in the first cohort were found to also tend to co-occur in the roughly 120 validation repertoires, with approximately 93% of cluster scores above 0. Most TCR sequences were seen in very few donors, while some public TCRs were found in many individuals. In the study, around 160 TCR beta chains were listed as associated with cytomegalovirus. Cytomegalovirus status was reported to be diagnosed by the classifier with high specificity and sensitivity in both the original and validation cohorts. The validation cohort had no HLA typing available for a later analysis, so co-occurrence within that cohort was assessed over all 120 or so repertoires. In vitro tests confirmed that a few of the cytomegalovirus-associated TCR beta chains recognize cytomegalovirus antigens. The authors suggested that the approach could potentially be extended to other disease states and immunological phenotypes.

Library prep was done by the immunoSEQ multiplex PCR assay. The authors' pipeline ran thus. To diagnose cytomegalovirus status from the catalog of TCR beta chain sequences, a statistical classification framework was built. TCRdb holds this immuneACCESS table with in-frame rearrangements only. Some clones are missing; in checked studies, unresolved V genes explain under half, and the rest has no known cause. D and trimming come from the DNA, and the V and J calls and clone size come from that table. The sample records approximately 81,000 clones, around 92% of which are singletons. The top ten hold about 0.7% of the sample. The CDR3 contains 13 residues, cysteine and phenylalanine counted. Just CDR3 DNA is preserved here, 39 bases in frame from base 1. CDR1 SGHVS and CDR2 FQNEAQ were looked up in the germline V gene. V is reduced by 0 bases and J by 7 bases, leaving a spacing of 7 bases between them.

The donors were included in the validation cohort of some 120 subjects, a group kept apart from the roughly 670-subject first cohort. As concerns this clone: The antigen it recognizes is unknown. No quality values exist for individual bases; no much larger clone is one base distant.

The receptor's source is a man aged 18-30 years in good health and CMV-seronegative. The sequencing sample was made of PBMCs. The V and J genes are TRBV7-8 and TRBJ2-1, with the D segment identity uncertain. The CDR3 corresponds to CASSLAGVNEQFF. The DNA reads TGTGCCAGCAGCTTAGCGGGCGTTAATGAGCAGTTCTTC. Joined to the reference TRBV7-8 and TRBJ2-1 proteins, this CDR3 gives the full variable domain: GAGVSQSPRYKVAKRGQDVALRCDPISGHVSLFWYQQALGQGPEFLTYFQNEAQLDKSGLPSDRFFAERPEGSVSTLKIQRTQQEDSAVYLCASSLAGVNEQFFGPGTRLTVL.